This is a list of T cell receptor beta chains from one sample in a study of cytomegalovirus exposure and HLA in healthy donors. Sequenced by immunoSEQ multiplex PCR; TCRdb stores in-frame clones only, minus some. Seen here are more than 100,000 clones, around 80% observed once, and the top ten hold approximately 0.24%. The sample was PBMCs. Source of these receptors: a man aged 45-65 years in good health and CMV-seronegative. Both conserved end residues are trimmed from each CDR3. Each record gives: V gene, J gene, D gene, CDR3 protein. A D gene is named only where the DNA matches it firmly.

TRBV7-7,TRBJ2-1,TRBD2,ASSFSLAENEQF
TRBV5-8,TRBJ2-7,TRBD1,ASSSRDRPAYEQY
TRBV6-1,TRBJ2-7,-,ASSVGEGYEQY
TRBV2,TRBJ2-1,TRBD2,ASSETNIAGGGEQF
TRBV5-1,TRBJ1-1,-,ASSLARGYTEAF
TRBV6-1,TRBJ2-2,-,ASSAPPLGTTNTGELF
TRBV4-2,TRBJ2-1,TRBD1,ASSQDPLGTGGLGEQF
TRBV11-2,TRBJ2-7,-,ASSFADGGSYEQY
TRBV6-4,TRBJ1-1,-,ASSEFGLMNTEAF
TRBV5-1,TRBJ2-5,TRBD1,ASSRDRTIETQY
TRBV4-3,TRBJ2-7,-,ASSQVLAGEQY
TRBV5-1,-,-,ASSRQDFSYEQY
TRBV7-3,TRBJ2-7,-,ASSPSGDSLMQY
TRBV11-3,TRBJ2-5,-,ASSLGRALQETQY
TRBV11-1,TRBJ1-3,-,ASSSPGKPTGNTIY
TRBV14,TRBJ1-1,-,ASSQEANTEAF
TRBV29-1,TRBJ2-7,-,SVESGITYEQY
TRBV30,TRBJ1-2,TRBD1,AWSPQGYYGYT
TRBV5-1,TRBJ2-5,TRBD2,ASSPEGTSGLETQY
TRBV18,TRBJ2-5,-,ASSRDSRRETQY
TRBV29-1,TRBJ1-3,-,SAEQSTGNTIY
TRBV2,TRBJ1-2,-,ASSERGDHYGYT
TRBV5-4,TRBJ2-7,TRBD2,ASSRRLANTYEQY
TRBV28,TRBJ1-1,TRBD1,ASSKMGQMNTEAF
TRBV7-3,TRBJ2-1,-,ASSPLGPTDNEQF
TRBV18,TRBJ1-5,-,ASSQQGDQPQH
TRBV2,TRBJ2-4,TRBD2,ASSGGSDIQY
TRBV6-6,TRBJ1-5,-,ASNRERNQPQH
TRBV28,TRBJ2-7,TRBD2,ASSPGGPYEQY
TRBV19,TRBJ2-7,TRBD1,ASSSEGQIPYEQY
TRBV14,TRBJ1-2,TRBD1,ASSQDRYTGGGYT
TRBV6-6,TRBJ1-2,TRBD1,ATVDGTDVGYT
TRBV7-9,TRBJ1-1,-,ASSFGTPGPRNTEAF
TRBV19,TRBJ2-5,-,ASTLTGGDQETQY
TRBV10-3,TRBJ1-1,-,AIRREISNTEAF